The 20 T cell receptor beta chains in this list originate from one sample, sequenced in a study of response to subunit inactivated influenza vaccine. From the RT-PCR reads, TCRdb called clonotypes with MiXCR, one entry per CDR3 protein. The sample holds more than 400,000 distinct CDR3 sequences; approximately 7.2% are singletons and the top ten take around 14%. The material sequenced was PBMCs from blood, taken less than 30 months after vaccination. Source of these receptors: a man aged 45 to 70 who received an inactivated influenza vaccine.

The table lists this clonotype with many counts. The chain has TRBV20-1 and TRBJ2-2, with TRBD1 identical over 11 bases. The CDR3 extends over 16 amino acids. Trimming cost V 0 bases and J 4 bases; bases outside gene matches: 4. Germline values: CDR1 DFQATT, CDR2 SNEGSKA (reference sequence). The CDR3 DNA reads as TGCAGTGCTAGAGATCGGGACAGGGGGTTCACCGGGGAGCTGTTTTTT. It translates to CSARDRDRGFTGELFF.

This clonotype was seen only a few times. The chain employs TRBV7-9 and TRBJ1-5; D may be TRBD1 (6 bases). Germline CDR1 and CDR2: SEHNR and FQNEAQ (reference sequence). This CDR3 spans 17 amino acids. The V gene lost 3 bases and the J gene lost 1 base, with 16 bases spanning the gap. The CDR3 DNA reads as TGTGCCAGCAGCTTGGGGGTGGGGACACCAAGCAATCAGCCCCAGCATTTT. This codes for CASSLGVGTPSNQPQHF.

This clonotype came up many times. V and J are TRBV5-1 and TRBJ1-4; unclear D gene. CDR1 SGHRS and CDR2 YFSETQ come from the germline V gene. This CDR3 is built from 15 residues. Trimming took off 4 bases at V and 0 bases at J, with 10 bases between the two ends. The CDR3 DNA follows: TGCGCCAGCAGCGAGACGCCATCAACTAATGAAAAACTGTTTTTT. Translation gives CASSETPSTNEKLFF.

This clonotype was picked up one time. CDR3 nucleotide sequence: TGTGCCAGCAGGCTTAGCGGGAGCTCCTACGAGCAGTACTTC. Amino acids: CASRLSGSSYEQYF. J is TRBJ2-7 and V is TRBV6-2 or TRBV6-3; 9 bases are a match to TRBD2. Germline lookup yields CDR1 MNHEY and CDR2 SVGEGT. Losses at the gene ends were 6 bases for V and 0 bases for J; bases not matched to a gene: 3. This CDR3 has 14 residues.

This clonotype appeared many times. The chain carries TRBV28 and TRBJ2-7, with 8 positions matching TRBD1. J gave up 6 bases and V 2 bases, and 0 bases lay outside the gene matches. The CDR3 runs to 12 residues. The germline V gene encodes CDR1 MDHEN and CDR2 SYDVKM. CDR3 protein: CASSLQGAEQYF. DNA of the CDR3: TGTGCCAGCAGTTTACAGGGGGCCGAGCAGTACTTC.

This clonotype was observed a few times. The chain carries TRBV20-1 and TRBJ2-7; TRBD2 aligns across 8 bases. CDR1 and CDR2 from the germline V gene are DFQATT and SNEGSKA (reference sequence). Trimming removed 2 bases from V and 2 bases from J; junction bases left unmatched: 5. This CDR3 contains 14 residues. The DNA for the CDR3 is TGCAGTGCTAGATCTTACGGGGGGGCCTACGAGCAGTACTTC. Its protein product is CSARSYGGAYEQYF.

This clonotype was seen only a few times. J is TRBJ2-4 and V is TRBV4-3; the D gene is possibly TRBD1 (6 bases). Germline V gene sequence: CDR1 LGHNA, CDR2 YSLEER. Trimming left V 4 bases short and J 7 bases short, with 17 bases between. This CDR3 spans 15 amino acids. CDR3 coding DNA: TGCGCCAGCAGCCCAGACAACCAGGGGCGGAACATTCAGTACTTC. Translating gives CASSPDNQGRNIQYF.

CDR3 sequence: CASGRGGEYEQYF. CDR3 nucleotides: TGTGCCTCTGGGAGAGGGGGCGAGTACGAGCAGTACTTC. The chain joins TRBV11-2 to TRBJ2-7; TRBD1 matches 7 bases. Germline loops: CDR1 SGHAT, CDR2 FQNNGV. V was clipped by 11 bases and J by 4 bases; unmatched bases: 11. The CDR3 has 13 amino acids.

This clonotype has more than one count but fewer than ten. The chain employs TRBV6-1 and TRBJ2-1; 15 bases are shared with TRBD2. This CDR3 contains 19 residues. Germline V gives CDR1 MNHNS, CDR2 SASEGT. J was trimmed by 9 bases and V by 6 bases; bases with no gene match: 18. CDR3 in amino acids: CASSGTRTSGRASVSEQFF. CDR3 in DNA: TGTGCCAGCAGCGGAACAAGGACTAGCGGGAGGGCCAGCGTCAGTGAGCAGTTCTTC.

J is TRBJ2-3 and V is TRBV19; D is possibly TRBD2 (5 bases). The CDR3 sequence is 19 residues long. With 1 base removed from V and 0 bases from J, the gap between germline ends came to 20 bases. From germline, CDR1 is LNHDA and CDR2 SQIVND (reference sequence). Written as DNA, the CDR3 is TGTGCCAGTAGTATAGGCCTCCCTAGGCGGAGGTCTAGCACAGATACGCAGTATTTT. Its protein is CASSIGLPRRRSSTDTQYF. The full variable domain, completed using reference TRBV19 and TRBJ2-3, is DGGITQSPKYLFRKEGQNVTLSCEQNLNHDAMYWYRQDPGQGLRLIYYSQIVNDFQKGDIAEGYSVSREKKESFPLTVTSAQKNPTAFYLCASSIGLPRRRSSTDTQYFGPGTRLTVL.

This clonotype came up many times. The chain employs TRBV20-1 and TRBJ2-7; D is uncertain. Trimming stripped 0 bases from V and 0 bases from J, with 6 bases between. From germline, CDR1 is DFQATT and CDR2 SNEGSKA (reference sequence). The CDR3 runs 13 residues. CDR3 DNA sequence: TGCAGTGCTAGAGAAGGGAACTCCTACGAGCAGTACTTC. This codes for CSAREGNSYEQYF.

The rearrangement uses TRBV9 and TRBJ1-1, with D uncertain. Germline values: CDR1 SGDLS, CDR2 YYNGEE. The CDR3 has 13 amino acids. Trimming shortened V by 1 base and J by 1 base, and 5 bases separated the two germline ends. The CDR3 coding sequence is TGTGCCAGCAGCGTATCCCAGAACACTGAAGCTTTCTTT. Translation: CASSVSQNTEAFF.

With regard to this clonotype: A junction boundary mismatches the germline segment, possibly from a read error. For the CDR3, the DNA is TGTGCCAGCAGCTTAAGAGGGTGGGACACACGTGAAAAACTGATTTTT. As protein: CASSLRGWDTREKLIF. The genes are TRBV7-9 and TRBJ1-4; tentative D call: TRBD1 (6 bases). This CDR3 has 16 residues. The germline CDR1 and CDR2 sequences are SEHNR and FQNEAQ (reference sequence). Supplemented by reference TRBV7-9 and TRBJ1-4, the full variable domain reads DTGVSQNPRHKITKRGQNVTFRCDPISEHNRLYWYRQTLGQGPEFLTYFQNEAQLEKSRLLSDRFSAERPKGSFSTLEIQRTEQGDSAMYLCASSLRGWDTREKLIFGSGTQLSVL.

The V call is TRBV19, the J call TRBJ2-7; D is possibly TRBD2 (5 bases). The V end lost 2 bases, the J end lost 3 bases, and 14 bases lay between the germline ends. The CDR3 covers 15 residues. Germline V gene lookup returns CDR1 LNHDA and CDR2 SQIVND (reference sequence). The chain's CDR3 is CASSIYQRKDYEQYF. CDR3 bases: TGTGCCAGTAGTATATACCAGCGGAAAGACTACGAGCAGTACTTC.

The chain combines TRBV20-1 with TRBJ1-1; no clear D. V was pared by 3 bases and J by 1 base, with 9 bases between. Germline CDR1 DFQATT, CDR2 SNEGSKA (reference sequence). CDR3 length: 13 residues. For the CDR3, the DNA is TGCAGTGCTAGGATAGGCAGGAACACTGAAGCTTTCTTT. It yields the protein CSARIGRNTEAFF.

The chain recombines TRBV6-2 or TRBV6-3 with TRBJ1-4; D not resolved. Trimming pared 9 bases from V and 4 bases from J, leaving 15 bases between. CDR1 and CDR2 (germline): MNHEY, SVGEGT. The CDR3 has 14 residues. CDR3 protein: CASRGSGFNEKLFF. The CDR3 nucleotides read TGTGCCAGTAGAGGTTCCGGATTTAATGAAAAACTGTTTTTT.

This rearrangement joins TRBV4-1 to TRBJ1-1; D is unresolved. The length of the CDR3 is 16 residues. The V gene lost 0 bases and the J gene lost 1 base, with 12 bases spanning the gap. Germline lookup yields CDR1 MGHRA and CDR2 YSYEKL. The CDR3 reads CASSQEVWRSNTEAFF. CDR3 bases: TGCGCCAGCAGCCAAGAGGTTTGGCGGTCGAACACTGAAGCTTTCTTT.

This clonotype appeared a few times. V gene TRBV12-3 or TRBV12-4 combines with J gene TRBJ1-5; the match to TRBD1 covers 7 bases. The CDR3 runs to 14 residues. The V segment lost 6 bases and the J segment 6 bases; nucleotides outside the gene matches: 8. CDR3 DNA sequence: TGTGCCAGCAGCTTGACAGGGAGCGGTCAGCCCCAGCATTTT. Amino acid sequence: CASSLTGSGQPQHF.

This chain uses TRBV9 with TRBJ2-1; 13 bases are a match to TRBD2. The CDR3 has 19 residues. Germline V gene data show CDR1 as SGDLS and CDR2 as YYNGEE. The J segment lost 0 bases and the V segment lost 4 bases, leaving 10 bases of the junction unmatched. The CDR3 reads CASSPFPTSGRLSYNEQFF. In DNA, the CDR3 is TGTGCCAGCAGCCCATTCCCGACTAGCGGGAGGCTCTCCTACAATGAGCAGTTCTTC.

This clonotype was observed many times. This chain uses TRBV29-1 with TRBJ2-7, with a possible D match to TRBD1 (5 bases). Germline V CDR1 and CDR2: SQVTM, ANQGSEA. Trimming cost V 4 bases and J 6 bases, with 19 bases left between them. This CDR3 is 14 amino acids long. The CDR3 is CSVGESRQKVEQYF. CDR3 sequence (DNA): TGCAGCGTTGGAGAAAGTAGACAGAAGGTCGAGCAGTACTTC.